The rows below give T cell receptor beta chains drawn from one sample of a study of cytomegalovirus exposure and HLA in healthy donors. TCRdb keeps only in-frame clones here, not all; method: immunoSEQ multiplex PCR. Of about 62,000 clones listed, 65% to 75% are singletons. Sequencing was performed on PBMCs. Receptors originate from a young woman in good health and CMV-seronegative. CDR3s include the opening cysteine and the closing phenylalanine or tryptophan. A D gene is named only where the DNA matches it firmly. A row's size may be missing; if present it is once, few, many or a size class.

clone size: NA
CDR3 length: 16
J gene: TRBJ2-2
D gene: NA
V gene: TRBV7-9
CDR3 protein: CASSDSLVGGPGELFF
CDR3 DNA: TGTGCCAGCAGCGACAGCCTAGTAGGGGGTCCCGGGGAGCTGTTTTTT

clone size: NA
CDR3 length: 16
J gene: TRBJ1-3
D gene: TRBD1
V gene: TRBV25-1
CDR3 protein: CASSELSGGPGNTIYF
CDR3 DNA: TGTGCCAGCAGTGAATTGTCAGGGGGTCCTGGAAACACCATATATTTT

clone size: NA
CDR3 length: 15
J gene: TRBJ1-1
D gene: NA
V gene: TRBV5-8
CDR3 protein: CASTIFGQSNTEAFF
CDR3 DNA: TGTGCCAGCACCATTTTCGGACAGTCGAACACTGAAGCTTTCTTT

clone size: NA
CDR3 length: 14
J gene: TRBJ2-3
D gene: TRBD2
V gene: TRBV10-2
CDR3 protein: CASSFTSGSDTQYF
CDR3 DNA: TGCGCCAGCAGTTTTACTAGCGGGAGTGATACGCAGTATTTT

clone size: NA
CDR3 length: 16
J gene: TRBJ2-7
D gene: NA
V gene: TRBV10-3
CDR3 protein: CAISESKEQGNYEQYF
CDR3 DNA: TGTGCCATCAGTGAGTCGAAGGAACAGGGTAACTACGAGCAGTACTTC

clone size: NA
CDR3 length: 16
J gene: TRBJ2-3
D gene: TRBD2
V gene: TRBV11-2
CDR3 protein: CASSFFAGGSTDTQYF
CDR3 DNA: TGTGCCAGCAGCTTTTTCGCGGGAGGGTCCACAGATACGCAGTATTTT

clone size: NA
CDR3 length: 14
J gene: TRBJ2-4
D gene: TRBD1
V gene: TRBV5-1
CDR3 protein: CASSWGTVVGTQYF
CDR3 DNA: TGCGCCAGCAGCTGGGGGACAGTCGTTGGCACTCAGTACTTC

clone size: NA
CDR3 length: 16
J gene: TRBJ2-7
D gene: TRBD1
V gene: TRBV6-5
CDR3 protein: CASSYRSGTGNWEQYF
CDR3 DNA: TGTGCCAGCAGTTACCGAAGCGGGACAGGGAATTGGGAGCAGTACTTC

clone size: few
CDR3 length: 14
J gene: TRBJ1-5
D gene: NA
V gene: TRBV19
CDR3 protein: CASSIYLGNQPQHF
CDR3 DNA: TGTGCCAGTAGTATATACTTGGGCAATCAGCCCCAGCATTTT

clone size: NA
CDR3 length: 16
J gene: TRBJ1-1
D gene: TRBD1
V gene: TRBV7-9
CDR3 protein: CASSSRQGAGSTEAFF
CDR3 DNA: TGTGCCAGCAGCTCCAGACAGGGGGCAGGGAGCACTGAAGCTTTCTTT

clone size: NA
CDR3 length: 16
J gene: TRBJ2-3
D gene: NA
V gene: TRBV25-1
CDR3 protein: CASSGPEALSTDTQYF
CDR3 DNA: TGTGCCAGCAGCGGCCCCGAGGCACTAAGCACAGATACGCAGTATTTT

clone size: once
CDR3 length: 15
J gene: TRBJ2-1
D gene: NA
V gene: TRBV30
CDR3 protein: CACLDYRSSYNEQFF
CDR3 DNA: TGTGCCTGCCTAGACTACCGGAGCTCCTACAATGAGCAGTTCTTC

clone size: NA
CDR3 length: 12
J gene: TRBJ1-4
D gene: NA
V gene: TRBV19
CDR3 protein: CASSSSGEKLFF
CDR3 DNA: TGTGCCAGTAGTTCTTCGGGAGAAAAACTGTTTTTT

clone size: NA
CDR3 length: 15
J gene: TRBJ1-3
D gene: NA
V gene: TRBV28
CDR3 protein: CASSGGDSSGNTIYF
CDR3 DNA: TGTGCCAGCAGTGGAGGGGATTCCTCTGGAAACACCATATATTTT

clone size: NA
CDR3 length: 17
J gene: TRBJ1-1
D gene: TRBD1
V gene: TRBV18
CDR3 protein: CASSSGTGQDRSTEAFF
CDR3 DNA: TGTGCCAGCTCGTCAGGCACTGGACAGGACAGGAGCACTGAAGCTTTCTTT

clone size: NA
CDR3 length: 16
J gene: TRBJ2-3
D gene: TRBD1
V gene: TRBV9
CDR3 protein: CASSMPGTGHTDTQYF
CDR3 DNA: TGTGCCAGCAGCATGCCCGGGACAGGGCACACAGATACGCAGTATTTT

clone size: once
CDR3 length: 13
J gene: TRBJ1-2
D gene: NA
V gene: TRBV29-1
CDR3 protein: CSATTDGSYGYTF
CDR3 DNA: TGCAGCGCCACGACTGACGGCAGCTATGGCTACACCTTC

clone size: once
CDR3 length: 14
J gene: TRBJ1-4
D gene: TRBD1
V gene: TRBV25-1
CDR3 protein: CASSTGGEGEKLFF
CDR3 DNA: TGTGCCAGCAGCACAGGGGGCGAGGGTGAAAAACTGTTTTTT

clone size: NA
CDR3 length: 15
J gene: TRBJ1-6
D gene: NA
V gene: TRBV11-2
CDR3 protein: CASSLGSGPGSPLHF
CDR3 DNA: TGTGCCAGCAGCTTAGGATCGGGTCCCGGTTCACCCCTCCACTTT

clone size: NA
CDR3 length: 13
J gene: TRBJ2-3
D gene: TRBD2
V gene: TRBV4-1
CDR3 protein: CASSLGTSETQYF
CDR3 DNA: TGCGCCAGCAGCCTAGGGACTAGCGAGACGCAGTATTTT

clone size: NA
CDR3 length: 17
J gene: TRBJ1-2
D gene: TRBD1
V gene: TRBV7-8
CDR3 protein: CASSLTDRVSTNYGYTF
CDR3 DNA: TGTGCCAGCAGCTTAACGGACAGGGTCTCGACTAACTATGGCTACACCTTC

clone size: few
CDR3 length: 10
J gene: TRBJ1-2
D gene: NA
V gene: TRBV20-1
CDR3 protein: CSAAESGYTF
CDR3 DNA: TGCAGTGCGGCGGAGAGTGGCTACACCTTC

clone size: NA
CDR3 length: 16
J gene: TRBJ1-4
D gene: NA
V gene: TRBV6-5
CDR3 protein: CASSYSKGMWNEKLFF
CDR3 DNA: TGTGCCAGCAGTTACTCGAAGGGGATGTGGAATGAAAAACTGTTTTTT

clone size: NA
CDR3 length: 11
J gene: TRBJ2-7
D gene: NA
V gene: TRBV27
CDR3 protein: CASSFRSEQYF
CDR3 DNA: TGTGCCAGCAGTTTCCGGTCCGAGCAGTACTTC